One sample yielded the 27 T cell receptor beta chains listed below, sequenced in a study of blood T cell repertoires in COVID-19. The data were produced by immunoSEQ multiplex PCR, yet TCRdb's version contains in-frame clones alone and is incomplete. The sample lists some 250,000 clones, approximately 90% occurring once. The sample taken for sequencing was peripheral blood. Receptors originate from a man aged 25-45 years who had recovered from COVID-19.

The chain joins TRBV5-1 to TRBJ1-3; TRBD1 agrees at 9 bases. The CDR3 sequence is 14 residues long. The V segment lost 7 bases and the J segment 2 bases; nucleotides outside the gene matches: 4. Germline CDR1 SGHRS, CDR2 YFSETQ. In nucleotides, the CDR3 is TGCGCCAGCGGGGGGACAGGGACTGGAAACACCATATATTTT. It encodes CASGGTGTGNTIYF. The full variable domain, completed using reference TRBV5-1 and TRBJ1-3, is KAGVTQTPRYLIKTRGQQVTLSCSPISGHRSVSWYQQTPGQGLQFLFEYFSETQRNKGNFPGRFSGRQFSNSRSEMNVSTLELGDSALYLCASGGTGTGNTIYFGEGSWLTVV.

This clone came up once. The V and J genes are TRBV27 and TRBJ1-1, with 9 bases fitting TRBD1. The V and J ends lost 6 bases and 3 bases, in that order; junction bases with no gene match: 5. CDR1 and CDR2 from the germline V gene are MNHEY and SMNVEV (reference sequence). The CDR3 contains 14 residues. The CDR3 DNA is TGTGCCAGCAGCCTATGGACAGGGGACACTGAAGCTTTCTTT. It yields the protein CASSLWTGDTEAFF.

This clone was detected a few times. CDR3 region: CSVGLSVNTEAFF. The CDR3 region has the DNA TGCAGCGTAGGACTCAGCGTGAACACTGAAGCTTTCTTT. The rearrangement links TRBV29-1 to TRBJ1-1; D ambiguous. The germline V gene encodes CDR1 SQVTM and CDR2 ANQGSEA. V dropped 6 bases and J dropped 0 bases, with 11 bases sitting between them. This CDR3 has 13 amino acids.

This clone occurred once. No conserved phenylalanine or tryptophan ends this CDR3, so it is likely a read error. The DNA is left out, because the CDR3 cannot be placed on it with certainty; the CDR3 is given as TCRdb lists it. The chain recombines TRBV7-9 with TRBJ2-7; the DNA was not compared with TRBD1, the D call given in the table. The CDR3 numbers 12 amino acids, ends counted. The germline CDR1 and CDR2 sequences are SEHNR and FQNEAQ (reference sequence). CDR3 region: CASSLEAGPLSL.

The CDR3 DNA is TGTGCCTGGAGTGTTAGCGGGGGGGCCCATGAGCAGTTCTTC. As protein: CAWSVSGGAHEQFF. The rearrangement joins TRBV30 to TRBJ2-1, with 11 nucleotides matching TRBD2. The J segment lost 8 bases and the V segment lost 0 bases, leaving 3 bases of the junction unmatched. CDR1 is GTSNPN, CDR2 SVGIG, per germline (reference sequence). The CDR3 loop spans 14 amino acids. Full variable domain (remainder filled in from reference TRBV30 and TRBJ2-1): SQTIHQWPATLVQPVGSPLSLECTVEGTSNPNLYWYRQAAGRGLQLLFYSVGIGQISSEVPQNLSASRPQDRQFILSSKKLLLSDSGFYLCAWSVSGGAHEQFFGPGTRLTVL.

The rearrangement links TRBV28 to TRBJ1-6, with 7 bases aligning to TRBD1. V lost 3 bases, J lost 3 bases, and 8 bases stayed unmatched. Germline CDR1 MDHEN, CDR2 SYDVKM. The CDR3 spans 17 residues. The CDR3 DNA follows: TGTGCCAGCAGTTTCCTAAGGGACAGTATCTATAATTCACCCCTCCACTTT. Amino acid sequence: CASSFLRDSIYNSPLHF.

The V gene is TRBV19, the J gene TRBJ2-7; D ambiguous. With 3 bases removed from V and 6 bases from J, the gap between germline ends came to 9 bases. The CDR3 contains 12 residues. Germline CDR1 is LNHDA and CDR2 is SQIVND (reference sequence). The CDR3 DNA follows: TGTGCCAGTAGTATTATCGGGTCCGAGCAGTACTTC. Its translation is CASSIIGSEQYF.

The chain combines TRBV6-1 with TRBJ2-1; no reliable D call. Trimming removed 1 base from V and 9 bases from J, with 10 bases in between. Germline V gene sequence: CDR1 MNHNS, CDR2 SASEGT. The CDR3 covers 13 residues. Written as DNA, the CDR3 is TGTGCCAGCAGTGAAGTGATGAGAGTTGAGCAGTTCTTC. Its translation is CASSEVMRVEQFF.

The chain joins TRBV6-5 to TRBJ1-2; D might be TRBD1 (6 bases). Per the germline V gene, CDR1 is MNHEY and CDR2 is SVGAGI. This CDR3 has 13 residues. Trimming took off 6 bases at V and 4 bases at J, with 12 bases between the two ends. The chain's CDR3 is CASRRTAPYGYTF. The CDR3 DNA follows: TGTGCCAGCAGACGGACAGCACCCTATGGCTACACCTTC.

This sequence joins TRBV9 and TRBJ2-2; tentatively, D is TRBD1 (6 bases). Germline CDR1 is SGDLS and CDR2 is YYNGEE. This CDR3 contains 14 residues. The ends were cut back, 4 bases at V and 5 bases at J, with 12 bases in the middle. CDR3 protein: CASSPSTGTGELFF. CDR3 sequence (DNA): TGTGCCAGCAGCCCAAGTACAGGGACCGGGGAGCTGTTTTTT.

This chain connects TRBV6-1 to TRBJ1-2; TRBD1 might be the D (6 bases). V was clipped by 2 bases and J by 8 bases, with 18 bases between them. The CDR3 totals 15 residues. In germline, CDR1 is MNHNS, CDR2 SASEGT. CDR3 residues: CASSENYGGGQGYTF. CDR3 nucleotide sequence: TGTGCCAGCAGTGAAAATTATGGGGGGGGACAAGGCTACACCTTC.

The chain combines TRBV12-3 or TRBV12-4 with TRBJ1-2; TRBD1 might be the D (6 bases). V shed 2 bases and J shed 5 bases, with 9 bases lying between them. This CDR3 is built from 13 residues. The CDR3 DNA sequence: TGTGCCAGCAGTTTATCGACAGGTTATGGCTACACCTTC. As protein: CASSLSTGYGYTF.

The chain links TRBV6-5 to TRBJ1-2; a possible D gene is TRBD1 (6 bases). The germline V gene has CDR1 MNHEY and CDR2 SVGAGI. The V end lost 5 bases, the J end lost 0 bases, and 13 bases lay between the germline ends. This CDR3 contains 15 residues. The CDR3 is CASSLADRANYGYTF. The CDR3 coding sequence is TGTGCCAGCAGTCTCGCGGACAGAGCTAACTATGGCTACACCTTC.

The V gene is TRBV7-9, the J gene TRBJ1-5, with 7 bases fitting TRBD1. The germline V gene encodes CDR1 SEHNR and CDR2 FQNEAQ (reference sequence). The CDR3 covers 14 residues. The V gene end was trimmed by 5 bases and the J gene end by 4 bases; junction bases not matched to a gene: 5. The CDR3 sequence is CASSPPGGNQPQHF. Written as DNA, the CDR3 is TGTGCCAGCAGCCCTCCAGGGGGAAATCAGCCCCAGCATTTT. The full variable domain, rest sourced from reference TRBV7-9 and TRBJ1-5, is DTGVSQNPRHKITKRGQNVTFRCDPISEHNRLYWYRQTLGQGPEFLTYFQNEAQLEKSRLLSDRFSAERPKGSFSTLEIQRTEQGDSAMYLCASSPPGGNQPQHFGDGTRLSIL.

This chain joins TRBV19 and TRBJ1-2, with a possible D match to TRBD1 (5 bases). CDR1 LNHDA and CDR2 SQIVND come from the germline V gene (reference sequence). This CDR3 region has 13 residues. V lost 6 bases and J 6 bases, leaving 14 bases between the germline ends. The CDR3 sequence is CASSRAMGNGYTF. DNA for the CDR3: TGTGCCAGTAGCAGGGCAATGGGGAATGGCTACACCTTC. The variable domain in full, completed from reference TRBV19 and TRBJ1-2, reads DGGITQSPKYLFRKEGQNVTLSCEQNLNHDAMYWYRQDPGQGLRLIYYSQIVNDFQKGDIAEGYSVSREKKESFPLTVTSAQKNPTAFYLCASSRAMGNGYTFGSGTRLTVV.

The chain joins TRBV5-4 to TRBJ1-1, with 8 bases aligning to TRBD1. CDR3 length equals 16 residues. Looked up from germline, CDR1 is SGHNT and CDR2 is YYREEE (reference sequence). J gave up 1 base and V 2 bases, and 7 bases lay outside the gene matches. CDR3 sequence (DNA): TGTGCCAGCAGCTTCTGGCAGGGGGCGGGGAACACTGAAGCTTTCTTT. Translated, it gives CASSFWQGAGNTEAFF.

The chain carries TRBV6-1 and TRBJ1-3; 10 bases agree with TRBD1. The CDR3 covers 16 residues. With V trimmed by 4 bases and J by 1 base, 4 bases remained unmatched. Germline V lookup: CDR1 MNHNS, CDR2 SASEGT. The CDR3 is CASSAGTGDSGNTIYF. CDR3 DNA sequence: TGTGCCAGCAGTGCAGGGACAGGGGATTCTGGAAACACCATATATTTT.

The gene calls are TRBV6-4 and TRBJ1-6; 10 nucleotides align to TRBD1. V was pared by 3 bases and J by 11 bases, with 4 bases of the junction left unmatched. This CDR3 has 14 residues. Germline CDR1 MRHNA, CDR2 SNTAGT. CDR3 sequence: CASSEGQGPTPLHF. The DNA of the CDR3 is TGTGCCAGCAGTGAGGGACAGGGGCCGACACCCCTCCACTTT.

CDR3 DNA: TGTGCTAGTGGTTTGTTGGGACAGGCCCCTGATACGCAGTATTTT. Encoded protein: CASGLLGQAPDTQYF. The chain combines TRBV12-5 with TRBJ2-3; 8 bases agree with TRBD1. The CDR3 covers 15 residues. The J segment lost 6 bases and the V segment lost 2 bases, leaving 7 bases of the junction unmatched. CDR1 is LGHNT and CDR2 is FRNRAP in the germline V gene.

This chain joins TRBV9 and TRBJ2-3; D is unresolved. Germline-derived CDR1 and CDR2 are SGDLS and YYNGEE. The CDR3 is made up of 16 amino acids. Between the trimmed V and J ends, which lost 5 bases and 10 bases, there was a span of 26 bases. The CDR3 is CASSLNLVLGSVAQYF. As DNA, the CDR3 is TGTGCCAGCAGTCTTAACTTGGTCCTGGGCTCGGTTGCGCAGTATTTT. The variable domain in full, completed from reference TRBV9 and TRBJ2-3, reads DSGVTQTPKHLITATGQRVTLRCSPRSGDLSVYWYQQSLDQGLQFLIQYYNGEERAKGNILERFSAQQFPDLHSELNLSSLELGDSALYFCASSLNLVLGSVAQYFGPGTRLTVL.

V and J are TRBV2 and TRBJ1-4; no clear D. CDR1 is SNHLY, CDR2 FYNNEI, per germline. The CDR3 length is 14 residues. Trimming shortened V by 8 bases and J by 2 bases, and 12 bases separated the two germline ends. The CDR3 loop is CASGGGGTNEKLFF. Here the CDR3 DNA reads TGTGCCAGCGGCGGAGGTGGGACTAATGAAAAACTGTTTTTT.

The V call is TRBV11-3, the J call TRBJ2-5; possible D gene TRBD1, 5 bases. V was shortened by 1 base and J by 1 base, with 10 bases between the two germline ends. CDR3 length equals 15 residues. Germline CDR1 and CDR2: SGHNT and YENEEA. The CDR3 loop reads CASSLGTRAQETQYF. CDR3 DNA: TGTGCCAGCAGCTTAGGAACCAGGGCCCAAGAGACCCAGTACTTC.

The J gene is TRBJ2-6, the V gene TRBV2; a possible D gene is TRBD2 (6 bases). V gave up 3 bases and J gave up 2 bases, with 8 bases separating them. The CDR3 covers 15 residues. The germline V gene has CDR1 SNHLY and CDR2 FYNNEI. In DNA form, the CDR3 reads TGTGCCAGCAGTGAGGAGGGAGCTGGGGCCAACGTCCTGACTTTC. Translating it yields CASSEEGAGANVLTF.

V gene TRBV7-6 combines with J gene TRBJ2-7; 12 bases fit TRBD2. CDR1 is SGHVS and CDR2 is FNYEAQ in the germline V gene. This CDR3 is 17 amino acids long. V dropped 0 bases and J dropped 3; count of bases not matched to a gene: 6. CDR3 loop: CASSLAPTSGGHYEQYF. The DNA of the CDR3 is TGTGCCAGCAGCTTAGCCCCGACTAGCGGGGGACACTACGAGCAGTACTTC.

V usage is TRBV28 and J usage is TRBJ1-4, with D possibly being TRBD1 (5 bases). The CDR3 is 15 residues long. V lost 8 bases, J lost 5 bases, and 18 bases lay in between. The V gene's germline CDR1 is MDHEN and CDR2 SYDVKM. The CDR3 here is CASYPQDLGNEKLFF. CDR3 DNA sequence: TGTGCCAGCTATCCACAGGATCTCGGAAATGAAAAACTGTTTTTT. The whole variable domain, filled in from reference TRBV28 and TRBJ1-4, reads DVKVTQSSRYLVKRTGEKVFLECVQDMDHENMFWYRQDPGLGLRLIYFSYDVKMKEKGDIPEGYSVSREKKERFSLILESASTNQTSMYLCASYPQDLGNEKLFFGSGTQLSVL.

CDR3 nucleotides: TGTGCCAGCAGTTACTCGACTTCAGACGAGACCCAGTACTTC. This translates into CASSYSTSDETQYF. This chain uses TRBV6-5 with TRBJ2-5; no definite D call. The CDR3 extends over 14 amino acids. Trimming took off 0 bases at V and 5 bases at J, with 10 bases between the two ends. The germline gives CDR1 MNHEY, CDR2 SVGAGI.

The chain joins TRBV9 to TRBJ2-4, with D maybe TRBD1 (6 bases). This CDR3 is built from 14 residues. Germline V CDR1 and CDR2: SGDLS, YYNGEE. Trimming removed 1 base at V and 3 bases at J, with 8 bases between. The CDR3 is CASSVSGDKNIQYF. The CDR3 nucleotides read TGTGCCAGCAGCGTATCAGGGGACAAAAACATTCAGTACTTC.